Detailed here is one T cell receptor (beta chain). This clone was observed a few times. Its antigen target is currently unknown. No base qualities exist here, and no much larger clone lies one base off it. The cohort consisted of more than 650 healthy bone marrow donors. Cohort members were all nominally healthy when sampled, although unrecorded immune exposures were likely present. The donor was CMV seropositive and was included in the group of 290 or so seropositive cohort members. A peripheral blood sample was provided by each donor, and peripheral blood mononuclear cells were used for TCR beta sequencing. The Qiagen DNeasy Blood Extraction Kit was used to extract genomic DNA from the blood cell samples. This sample is part of a study of cytomegalovirus exposure and HLA in healthy donors (TCRdb year 2017). For the wider study: An earlier analysis of approximately 640 of the donors reported about 250 Gb of sequence data and 117 million unique TCR beta sequences from 150 million to 200 million T cells. An early release covering roughly 600 HLA-typed donors comprised around 300 gigabases of sequencing data and about 90 million unique TCR sequences. The genetic ancestry cluster associated with self-reported Caucasian donors included 81% of the 300 to 450 genotyped donors. The aim of the study was to test whether cataloging public T cell receptors could identify signatures of past pathogen exposure. The T cell repertoires of 550 to 850 subjects were profiled by immunosequencing and related to cytomegalovirus serostatus. A separate validation cohort of more than 100 different subjects was used in addition to the 666-subject first cohort. To predict cytomegalovirus infection status, the study combined high-throughput TCR immunosequencing, statistical association of individual TCRs with disease status, and machine learning. In a later analysis, previously published TCR beta repertoires from several hundred donors were re-analyzed and high-resolution HLA genotyping was added so that TCR occurrence patterns could be studied. Rather than using new phenotypic data, the later analysis identified candidate immune exposures from TCR beta sequences and from how often those sequences occurred across donors. To decide whether each TCR beta V gene segment behaved as functional or pseudogenic, an earlier analysis of nearly 600 of the donors relied on high-throughput TCR beta sequencing. Donor age, sex, ethnicity and CMV serostatus were compiled together with the repertoire data. Genome-wide SNP genotypes for about 65% of the roughly 670 donors were used in a later genetic analysis, which treated that subset as a discovery cohort. Every discovery cohort repertoire had been produced on one sequencing platform. HLA typing included class I and class II loci at four-digit resolution. The number of donors typed differed by locus, with about 620-630 for A, B, C, DRB1 and DQB1, about 500 for DQA1, approximately 580 for DPA1, and under 490 for DPB1. Several DR-DQ haplotypes were handled as single units for association and clustering, since linkage in the cohort was strong. Across 398 genotyped donors of the cohort, an average of roughly 250,000 unique TCR beta nucleotide sequences per donor were sequenced, and roughly 20% of those sequences were non-productive. General findings and caveats noted by the study authors: In a later genetic analysis, a missense DCLRE1C variant was associated with V-gene and J-gene trimming of TCR beta chains, and the association was replicated in an independent cohort. The classifier was reported to diagnose cytomegalovirus status with high specificity and sensitivity in both the original and validation cohorts. CMV serostatus was the only immune exposure information available for the cohort. A later analysis reported that several top co-occurrence clusters appeared linked to parvovirus B19, influenza, CMV and Epstein-Barr virus. Correlated functional status among segregating V segments might be attributable to linkage disequilibrium, but an unknown experimental factor could not be ruled out. Because HLA typing was unavailable for some donors at each locus, only the typed subset was used in association tests. Only TCR beta chains were sequenced in this cohort, and the absence of alpha or paired-chain data limited detectable features. In vitro tests confirmed that a few of the cytomegalovirus-associated TCR beta chains recognize cytomegalovirus antigens. A later analysis found that HLA-associated TCR beta chains were more clonally expanded and had lower generation probabilities than equally common non-associated chains. A further reported finding was that TCR beta sequences accurately predicted the HLA-A and HLA-B alleles for most subjects in the first cohort. A group of highly shared sequence variants was considered likely to be a technical artifact of the sequencing pipeline. When HLA alleles, especially DR and DQ, strongly co-occurred, attributing TCR associations to individual alleles was difficult. In a later genetic analysis, fewer N-insertions in productive TCRs were reported among donors in an Asian-associated ancestry cluster than the approximately 670-donor mean. Across donors, most TCR sequences were observed very rarely, whereas some public TCRs were present in many individuals. The presence/absence analyses assumed that sequencing depth was roughly uniform across donors, and that assumption may not be true. Specific HLA alleles were associated with roughly 17,000 TCR beta sequences at a false discovery rate of 0.05 in a later analysis. A later analysis found that TCR association rates varied across HLA loci, with DRB1 alleles showing the most associated TCRs and HLA-C alleles the fewest. According to a later analysis, most CMV-associated TCR beta chains appeared to be HLA-restricted, and the HLA associations seemed to be driven largely by CMV exposure. A total of 150 to 200 TCR beta chains were listed by the study as associated with cytomegalovirus. The authors suggested that the approach could potentially be extended to other disease states and immunological phenotypes. Some IMGT-functional V segments, including TRBV6-2 and TRBV6-3, could not be distinguished by the 87-base-pair reads and were therefore excluded. In an earlier analysis of approximately 590 of the donors, most TCR beta V segments were observed in productive rearrangements about 90% or about 30% of the time, broadly matching IMGT annotations. Because counts were too low, roughly 18 rarely observed V segments, including chromosome 9 orphons, were left out of the earlier analysis of some 600 of the donors.

From cysteine to phenylalanine, the CDR3 is 12 amino acids long. The sequence is cut down to CDR3 DNA, 36 bases in frame from base 1. The germline V gene (reference sequence) specifies SGHKS as CDR1 and YYEKEE as CDR2. V loses 4 bases of germline sequence and J loses 6 bases, and the interval between the two ends is 9 bases. The library was built by means of the immunoSEQ multiplex PCR assay. For the multiplex PCR, a mixture combining 60 forward primers for TCR Vbeta segments and 13 reverse primers for TCR Jbeta segments was used. The CDR3 region of rearranged TCR beta genes was amplified from genomic DNA by a multiplex PCR assay. On the Illumina HiSeq System, the amplified TCR beta libraries were sequenced as 87-base-pair reads. Turning to the authors' computational methods: A later analysis counted tens of millions of unique TCR beta chains across the 700 or so repertoires, and roughly 10 million of these chains were shared by at least two donors. Raw reads were error-corrected and collapsed into unique sequences by a nearest-neighbor algorithm in which closely related sequences were merged to remove PCR and sequencing errors. V, D and J gene segments were assigned by aligning CDR3 sequences to IMGT reference sequences. For a sequence to be retained, at least a six-nucleotide match to both a V gene segment and a J gene segment was required. Rearrangements were classified as productive when the CDR3 lacked stop codons and remained in frame with V and J, and all other rearrangements were classified as non-productive. Following IMGT convention, CDR3 was defined as the stretch from the second conserved V-encoded cysteine up to the conserved J-encoded phenylalanine. Sequences without an unambiguous match to a single V gene segment were excluded from the earlier analysis of over 500 of the donors. In an earlier analysis of several hundred of the donors, a V segment was called functional when productive rearrangements were above 56.7%, and segregating when the standard deviation between donors exceeded 5%. A statistical classification framework was built for diagnosing cytomegalovirus status from the catalog of TCR beta chain sequences. A later analysis assigned V and J genes by comparing TCR nucleotide sequences with IMGT/GENE-DB human TR gene sequences. In a later analysis, CDR3 sequences and most-parsimonious VDJ recombination scenarios were assigned using the TCRdist pipeline. A later analysis defined each TCR beta chain by its CDR3 amino acid sequence plus V-gene family, and excluded reads lacking a unique V-gene family. In a later analysis, 450 to 600 highly shared, low-generation-probability nucleotide sequences were removed to address suspected cross-contamination and a sequencing artifact. For each public chain, a later analysis derived a clonal expansion index from normalized ranks of inferred template counts within each repertoire. In a later analysis, generation probabilities were computed using a VDJ recombination model fitted to out-of-frame rearrangements, and the results were checked against IGoR. Hypergeometric tests were used in a later analysis to score TCR-TCR, TCR-HLA and TCR-CMV co-occurrence, with a repertoire-size bias correction applied to the TCR pairs. False discovery rates were estimated in a later analysis by permuting HLA or CMV assignments 20 times. In a later analysis, co-occurring TCRs were grouped with DBSCAN, and TCRdist sequence similarity was added when clustering was performed within HLA-allele-positive subsets. For co-occurrence clustering, repertoires with fewer than 30,000 or more than 120,000 public chains were excluded, along with roughly 5 repertoires with anomalous nucleotide sharing. TCRdb holds this immuneACCESS table with in-frame rearrangements only. Some clones are missing; in checked studies, unresolved V genes explain under half, and the rest has no known cause. The V and J calls and clone size were taken over from that table, and D and trimming were inferred from the DNA. The sample data list 100,000 to 150,000 clones, and roughly 80% of these were observed just once. The top ten clonotypes cover approximately 4% of the sample.

The chain uses TRBV5-5 and TRBJ2-3, with no confident D gene call. This sequence was found in a man between 18 and 29 years old in good health and CMV-seropositive. The sample consisted of PBMCs. The CDR3 region reads CASSRVRDTQYF. The DNA reads as follows: TGTGCCAGCAGCCGGGTTAGGGATACGCAGTATTTT.